One T cell receptor (beta chain) is described in this entry. This specimen comes from a study of T cell responses to AZD1222 COVID-19 vaccine. This CDR3 contains 11 residues. V was clipped by 4 bases and J by 2 bases, with 6 bases between them. Germline V gives CDR1 SQVTM, CDR2 ANQGSEA. Assay: immunoSEQ multiplex PCR; the TCRdb copy retains only in-frame clones and omits some. The sample carries over 120,000 clones, just under 95% recorded once. This receptor was taken from an adult who had recovered from COVID-19. V and J are TRBV29-1 and TRBJ2-7; no reliable D call. The sample was peripheral blood, taken after recovery from COVID-19. The CDR3 here is CSVVDTYEQYF. DNA for the CDR3: TGCAGCGTTGTCGACACCTACGAGCAGTACTTC.